The source of this T cell receptor (beta chain) is a study of cytomegalovirus exposure and HLA in healthy donors (dated by TCRdb to the late 2010s). Study-wide context: According to an earlier analysis of 550 to 750 of the donors, some 180 million T cells yielded some 110 million unique TCR beta sequences and about 300 Gb of sequence data. Donor age, sex, ethnicity and CMV serostatus were collected together with the repertoire data. Class I and class II HLA loci were covered by the typing at four-digit resolution. Because of strong linkage in the cohort, 5 or 6 DR-DQ haplotypes were treated as single units for association and clustering. A later genetic analysis used genome-wide SNP genotypes for about 60% of the roughly 700 donors, treating that subset as a discovery cohort. Of the 398 genotyped donors, about 80% fell in the genetic ancestry cluster associated with self-reported Caucasian donors. The study aimed to test whether cataloging public T cell receptors could reveal signatures of past pathogen exposure. Among about 400 genotyped donors of the cohort, an average of roughly 230,000 unique TCR beta nucleotide sequences was sequenced per donor, of which 15% to 20% were non-productive. The T cell repertoires of around 730 subjects were profiled by immunosequencing and related to cytomegalovirus serostatus. In a later analysis, previously published TCR beta repertoires from roughly 710 donors were re-analyzed and high-resolution HLA genotyping was added so that TCR occurrence patterns could be studied. An early release that covered 640 HLA-typed donors contained around 300 gigabases of sequencing data and 65 million to 100 million unique TCR sequences. Every repertoire in the discovery cohort had been generated on one and the same sequencing platform. To decide whether each TCR beta V gene segment behaved as functional or pseudogenic, an earlier analysis of some 600 of the donors relied on high-throughput TCR beta sequencing. High-throughput TCR immunosequencing, statistical association of individual TCRs with disease status, and machine learning were combined to predict cytomegalovirus infection status. Besides the first cohort of some 670 subjects, a separate validation cohort made up of 120 different subjects was used. Rather than drawing on any new phenotypic data, the later analysis identified candidate immune exposures from TCR beta sequences and the way those sequences occurred across donors. Typing coverage differed by locus: A, B, C, DRB1 and DQB1 were typed in about 620-630 donors, DQA1 in approximately 520, DPA1 in 600 to 610, and DPB1 in approximately 450.

The cohort was made up of roughly 670 healthy bone marrow donors. At the time of sampling, every cohort member was nominally healthy, though immune exposures that went unrecorded were likely present. The donor tested CMV seropositive, placing the donor among the 290 or so seropositive members of the cohort. A peripheral blood sample was provided by each donor, and peripheral blood mononuclear cells were used for TCR beta sequencing. Genomic DNA extraction from the blood cell samples was performed with the Qiagen DNeasy Blood Extraction Kit. Only one count was recorded for this clone. This clone's antigen is unknown. No base quality information exists; no much larger clone differs at one position. This same CDR3 is encoded by further DNA sequences in the sample. Libraries came from the immunoSEQ multiplex PCR assay. A mixture of 60 forward primers for TCR Vbeta segments and 13 reverse primers for TCR Jbeta segments was used in the multiplex PCR. Amplification of the CDR3 region of rearranged TCR beta genes was performed with a multiplex PCR assay on genomic DNA. Amplified TCR beta libraries were sequenced as 87-base-pair reads on the Illumina HiSeq System. Turning to the authors' computational methods: In a later analysis, tens of millions of unique TCR beta chains were counted across the roughly 610 repertoires, and roughly 10 million of these chains were shared by at least two donors. Raw reads were error-corrected and collapsed into unique sequences by a nearest-neighbor algorithm in which closely related sequences were merged to remove PCR and sequencing errors. To assign V, D and J gene segments, CDR3 sequences were aligned to IMGT reference sequences. For a sequence to be retained, at least a six-nucleotide match to both a V gene segment and a J gene segment was required. A rearrangement counted as productive if the CDR3 had no stop codons and remained in frame with V and J, and every other rearrangement counted as non-productive. Following IMGT convention, CDR3 was defined as the stretch from the second conserved V-encoded cysteine to the conserved J-encoded phenylalanine. Sequences without an unambiguous match to a single V gene segment were excluded from the earlier analysis of 450 to 650 of the donors. In an earlier analysis of 450 to 750 of the donors, a V segment was called functional when productive rearrangements were above 56.7%, and segregating when the standard deviation between donors exceeded 5%. A statistical classification framework was developed to diagnose cytomegalovirus status using the catalog of TCR beta chain sequences. In a later analysis, V and J genes were assigned by comparing TCR nucleotide sequences against IMGT/GENE-DB human TR gene sequences. In a later analysis, CDR3 sequences and most-parsimonious VDJ recombination scenarios were assigned using the TCRdist pipeline. In a later analysis, each TCR beta chain was defined by its CDR3 amino acid sequence together with its V-gene family, and reads without a unique V-gene family were excluded. As a way to deal with suspected cross-contamination and a sequencing artifact, a later analysis dropped over 550 nucleotide sequences that were highly shared and had low generation probability. In a later analysis, a clonal expansion index was calculated for each public chain from normalized within-repertoire ranks of inferred template counts. In a later analysis, generation probabilities were computed using a VDJ recombination model fitted to out-of-frame rearrangements, and the results were checked against IGoR. In a later analysis, hypergeometric tests were used to score TCR-TCR, TCR-HLA and TCR-CMV co-occurrence, with a repertoire-size bias correction applied to TCR pairs. False discovery rates were estimated in a later analysis by permuting HLA or CMV assignments 20 times. In a later analysis, co-occurring TCRs were grouped with DBSCAN, and TCRdist sequence similarity was added when clustering was performed within HLA-allele-positive subsets. Co-occurrence clustering excluded repertoires with fewer than 30,000 or more than 120,000 public chains, plus five with anomalous nucleotide sharing. Entries here come from immuneACCESS through TCRdb and include only in-frame sequences with V and J called. Some clones fail to appear in such tables; in the studies checked, an unresolved V gene covers under half of the shortfall, and the cause of the remainder is unknown. The DNA was the basis for D and trimming; V, J and clone size are from that table. Counted in this sample were 100,000 or so clones; around 75% of them appeared once. The ten most abundant clones make up over 4% of the sample.

Here is what the overall study found, with its caveats: Specific HLA alleles were associated with over 15,000 TCR beta sequences at a false discovery rate of 0.05 in a later analysis. Several of the top co-occurrence clusters appeared to be linked to parvovirus B19, influenza, CMV and Epstein-Barr virus, according to a later analysis. An association between a missense DCLRE1C variant and V-gene and J-gene trimming of TCR beta chains was found in a later genetic analysis and replicated in an independent cohort. The classifier was reported to diagnose cytomegalovirus status with high specificity and sensitivity in both the original cohort and the validation cohort. While some public TCRs were present in many individuals, most TCR sequences turned up only very rarely across donors. In the study, approximately 150 TCR beta chains were listed as associated with cytomegalovirus. Broadly in line with IMGT annotations, most TCR beta V segments showed up in productive rearrangements about 90% or about 30% of the time in an earlier analysis of 450 to 750 of the donors. In vitro tests confirmed that a few of the cytomegalovirus-associated TCR beta chains recognize cytomegalovirus antigens. A cluster of highly shared sequence variants was judged likely to represent a technical artifact of the sequencing pipeline. Correlated functional status among segregating V segments might reflect linkage disequilibrium, but an unknown experimental factor could not be ruled out. The presence/absence analyses assumed that sequencing depth was roughly uniform across donors, and that assumption may not be true. A further reported finding was that TCR beta sequences accurately predicted the HLA-A and HLA-B alleles for most subjects in the first cohort. Compared with the roughly 600-donor mean, donors in an Asian-associated ancestry cluster had fewer N-insertions in productive TCRs, according to a later genetic analysis. Compared with equally common non-associated chains, HLA-associated TCR beta chains in a later analysis were more clonally expanded and had lower generation probabilities. For the cohort, immune exposure information was limited to CMV serostatus. Because HLA typing was unavailable for some donors at each locus, only the typed subset was used in association tests. Assigning TCR associations to individual alleles was difficult when HLA alleles, especially DR and DQ, strongly co-occurred. The earlier analysis of almost 600 of the donors excluded 15 to 20 rarely observed V segments, including chromosome 9 orphons, because counts were too low. According to a later analysis, most CMV-associated TCR beta chains appeared to be HLA-restricted, and the HLA associations seemed to be driven largely by CMV exposure. The cohort was sequenced for TCR beta chains only, and without alpha or paired-chain data the features that could be detected were limited. The authors suggested that the approach could potentially be generalized to other disease states and immunological phenotypes. Some IMGT-functional V segments, including TRBV6-2 and TRBV6-3, could not be distinguished by the 87-base-pair reads and were therefore excluded. In a later analysis, TCR association rates were found to vary across HLA loci, with the most associated TCRs seen for DRB1 alleles and the fewest for HLA-C alleles.

V and J are truncated by 3 bases and 6 bases respectively, leaving an intervening sequence of 3 bases. Inclusive of the bounding cysteine and phenylalanine, the CDR3 is 10 residues long. Kept here is only the CDR3 DNA, which spans 30 bases and is read in frame from base 1. CDR1 is given as DFQATT and CDR2 as SNEGSKA, both from the germline V gene (reference sequence). This clonotype was sampled from a woman aged 18-29 years in good health and CMV-seropositive. The sequence links TRBV20-1 to TRBJ2-1, with the identity of the D gene unclear. The sequencing sample was made of PBMCs. The CDR3 corresponds to CSASSNEQFF. The DNA sequence reads TGCAGTGCTAGTAGCAATGAGCAGTTCTTC.